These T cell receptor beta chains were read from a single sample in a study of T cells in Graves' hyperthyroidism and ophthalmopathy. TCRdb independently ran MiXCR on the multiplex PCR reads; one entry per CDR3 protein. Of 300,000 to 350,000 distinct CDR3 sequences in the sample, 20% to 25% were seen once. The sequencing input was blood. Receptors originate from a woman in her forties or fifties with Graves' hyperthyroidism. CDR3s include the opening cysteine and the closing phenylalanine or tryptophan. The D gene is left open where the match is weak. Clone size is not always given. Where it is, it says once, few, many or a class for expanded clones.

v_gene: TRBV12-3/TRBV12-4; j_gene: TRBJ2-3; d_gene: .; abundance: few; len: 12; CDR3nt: TGTGCCAGCAGCCGAAGTCTAGGTACGCAGTATTTT; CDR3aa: CASSRSLGTQYF
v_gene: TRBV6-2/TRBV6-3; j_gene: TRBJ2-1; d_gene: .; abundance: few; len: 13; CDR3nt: TGTGCCAGCAGTTACTGGGGACCGGATGAGCAGTTCTTC; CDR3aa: CASSYWGPDEQFF
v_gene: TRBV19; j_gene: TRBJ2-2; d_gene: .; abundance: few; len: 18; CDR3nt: TGTGCCAGTAGTATATGGGGAGGCAAAGGTTCGAACACCGGGGAGCTGTTTTTT; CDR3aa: CASSIWGGKGSNTGELFF
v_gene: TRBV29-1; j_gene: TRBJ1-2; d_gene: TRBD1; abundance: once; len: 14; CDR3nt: TGCAGCGTTGAGGGGACAGGGGAATCTCGGGGCTACACCTTC; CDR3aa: CSVEGTGESRGYTF
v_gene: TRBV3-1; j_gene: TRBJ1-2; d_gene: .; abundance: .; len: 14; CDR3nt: TGTGCCAGCAGCCAAGGGGGCGAGGTCTATGGCTACACCTTC; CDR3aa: CASSQGGEVYGYTF
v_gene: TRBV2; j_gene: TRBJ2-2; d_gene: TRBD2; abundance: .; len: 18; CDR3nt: TGTGCCAGCAGCCCTGCCAGCGGGGGGTTAGGGGACACCGGGGAGCTGTTTTTT; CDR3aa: CASSPASGGLGDTGELFF
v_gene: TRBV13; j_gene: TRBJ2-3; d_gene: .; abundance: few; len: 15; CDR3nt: TGTGCCAGCAGCTTAGGCCGGGACTCTAGAGATACGCAGTATTTT; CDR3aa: CASSLGRDSRDTQYF
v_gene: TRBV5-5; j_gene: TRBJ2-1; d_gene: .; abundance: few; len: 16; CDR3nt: TGTGCCAGCAGCGGGTGGGCAGGCGATACCTACAATGAGCAGTTCTTC; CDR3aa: CASSGWAGDTYNEQFF
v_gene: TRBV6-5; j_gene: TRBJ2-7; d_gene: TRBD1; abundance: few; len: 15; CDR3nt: TGTGCCAGCAGTTACCGGGACAGGGGGCTTTACGAGCAGTACTTC; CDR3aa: CASSYRDRGLYEQYF
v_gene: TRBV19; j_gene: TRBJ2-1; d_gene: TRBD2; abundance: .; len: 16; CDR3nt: TGTGCCAGTAGTACGGTCGAGGGCGGGAGATACAATGAGCAGTTCTTC; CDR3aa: CASSTVEGGRYNEQFF
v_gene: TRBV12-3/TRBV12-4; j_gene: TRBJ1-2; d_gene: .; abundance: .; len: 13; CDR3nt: TGTGGCAGCAGTCGACGGATCCCTGGTGGCTACACCTTC; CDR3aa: CGSSRRIPGGYTF
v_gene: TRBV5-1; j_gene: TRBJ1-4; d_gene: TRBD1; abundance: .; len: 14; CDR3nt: TGCGCCAGCAGCTTAATAGGACAGGGGGAAAAACTGTTTTTT; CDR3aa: CASSLIGQGEKLFF
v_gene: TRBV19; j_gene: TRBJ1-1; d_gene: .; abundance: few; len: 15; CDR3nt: TGTGCCAGTAGTATGGGACCGGGACCGAACACTGAAGCTTTCTTT; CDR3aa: CASSMGPGPNTEAFF
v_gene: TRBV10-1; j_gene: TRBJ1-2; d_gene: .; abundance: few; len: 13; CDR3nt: TGCGCCAGCAGTCCTTCCCGAGACCACGGCTACACCTTC; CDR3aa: CASSPSRDHGYTF
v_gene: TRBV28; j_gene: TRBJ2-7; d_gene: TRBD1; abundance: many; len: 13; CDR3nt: TGTGCCAGCAGTCTGGACAGGGGGCGGGAGCAGTACTTC; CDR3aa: CASSLDRGREQYF
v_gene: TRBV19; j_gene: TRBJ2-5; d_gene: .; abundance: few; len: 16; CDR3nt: TGTGCCGGTAGTATAGATGGGGGAGTCGGGCAAGAGACCCAGTACTTC; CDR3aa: CAGSIDGGVGQETQYF
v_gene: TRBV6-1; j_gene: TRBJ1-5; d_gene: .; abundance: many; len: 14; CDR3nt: TGTGCCAGCAGTCCCGACCCTAGCAATCAGCCCCAGCATTTT; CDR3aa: CASSPDPSNQPQHF
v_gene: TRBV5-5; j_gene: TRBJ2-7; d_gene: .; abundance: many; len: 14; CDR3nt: TGTGCCAGCAGCCCACTCCCGGACTCCTACGAGCAGTACTTC; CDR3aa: CASSPLPDSYEQYF
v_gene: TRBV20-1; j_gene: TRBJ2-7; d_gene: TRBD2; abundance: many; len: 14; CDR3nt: TGCAGTGCTAGAGTGGCAGGCGGGGGCTACGAGCAGTACTTC; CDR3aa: CSARVAGGGYEQYF
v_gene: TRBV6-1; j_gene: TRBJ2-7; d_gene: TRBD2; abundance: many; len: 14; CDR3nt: TGTGCCAGCAGGCCCTCGACTAGCGGTTACGAGCAGTACTTC; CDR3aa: CASRPSTSGYEQYF
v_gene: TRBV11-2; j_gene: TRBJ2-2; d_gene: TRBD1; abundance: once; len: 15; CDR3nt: TGTGCCAGCAGCAGGGACAGGATGAACACCGGGGAGCTGTTTTTT; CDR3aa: CASSRDRMNTGELFF
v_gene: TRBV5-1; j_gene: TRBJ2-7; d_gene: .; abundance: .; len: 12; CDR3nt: TGCGCCAGCAGCGGGGATGGTTACGAGCAGTACTTC; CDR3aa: CASSGDGYEQYF
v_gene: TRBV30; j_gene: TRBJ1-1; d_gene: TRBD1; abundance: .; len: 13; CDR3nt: TGTGCCTGGGGGACAGGGGCGGCCACTGAAGCTTTCTTT; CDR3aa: CAWGTGAATEAFF
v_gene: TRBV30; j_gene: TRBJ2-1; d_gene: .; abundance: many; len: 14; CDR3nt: TGTGCCTGGAGTGTAGGGGCCGGGTACAATGAGCAGTTCTTC; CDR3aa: CAWSVGAGYNEQFF
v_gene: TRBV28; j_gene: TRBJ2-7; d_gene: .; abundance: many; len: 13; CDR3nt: TGTGCCAGCAGCCAGACTGTGAACCACGAGCAGTACTTC; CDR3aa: CASSQTVNHEQYF
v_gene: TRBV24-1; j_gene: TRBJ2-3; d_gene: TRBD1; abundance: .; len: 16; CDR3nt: TGTGCCACCAGTGATACAGGGGATTACGCCACAGATACGCAGTATTTT; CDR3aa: CATSDTGDYATDTQYF
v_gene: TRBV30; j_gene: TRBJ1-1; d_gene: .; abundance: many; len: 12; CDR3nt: TGTGCCTGGAGTCAGCGGGACACTGAAGCTTTCTTT; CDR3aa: CAWSQRDTEAFF
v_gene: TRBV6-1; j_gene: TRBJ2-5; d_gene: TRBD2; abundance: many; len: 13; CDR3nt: TGTGCCAGTGGGACTAGCGTCCAAGAGACCCAGTACTTC; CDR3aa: CASGTSVQETQYF
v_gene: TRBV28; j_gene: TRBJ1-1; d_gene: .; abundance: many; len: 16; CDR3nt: TGTGCCAGCAGTTTACGATATGGGGGGCGGGGCACTGAAGCTTTCTTT; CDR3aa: CASSLRYGGRGTEAFF
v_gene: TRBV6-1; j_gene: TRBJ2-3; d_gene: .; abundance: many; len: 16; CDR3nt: TGTGCCAGCAGTGAGGGCCAGACAATTTTCACAGATACGCAGTATTTT; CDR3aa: CASSEGQTIFTDTQYF
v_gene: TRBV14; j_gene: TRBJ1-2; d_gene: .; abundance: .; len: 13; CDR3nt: TGTGCCAGCTATCGGACGGCTAACTATGGCTACACCTTC; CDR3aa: CASYRTANYGYTF
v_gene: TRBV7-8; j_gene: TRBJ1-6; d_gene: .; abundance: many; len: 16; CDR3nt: TGTGCCAGCAGCGAGAAGGACTTCCTGGGGAATTCACCCCTCCACTTT; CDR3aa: CASSEKDFLGNSPLHF
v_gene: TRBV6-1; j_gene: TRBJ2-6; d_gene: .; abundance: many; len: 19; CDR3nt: TGTGCCAGCAGTGAAGATATCAGTAGACTTAGCTCTGGGGCCAACGTCCTGACTTTC; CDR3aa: CASSEDISRLSSGANVLTF
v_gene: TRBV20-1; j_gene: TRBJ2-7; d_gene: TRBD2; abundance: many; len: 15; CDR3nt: TGCAGTGCTAGAGATTTTGGCGGGAGCTCCTACGAGCAGTACTTC; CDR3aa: CSARDFGGSSYEQYF
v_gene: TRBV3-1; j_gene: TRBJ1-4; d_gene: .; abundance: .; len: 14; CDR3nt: TGTGCCAGCAGCCAAATTCAGGGTGGGGAAAAACTGTTTTTT; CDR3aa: CASSQIQGGEKLFF
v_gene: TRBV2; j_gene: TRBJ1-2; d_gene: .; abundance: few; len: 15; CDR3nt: TGTGCCAGCAGTGCCCGGGGGCTCTCTAACTATGGCTACACCTTC; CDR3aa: CASSARGLSNYGYTF
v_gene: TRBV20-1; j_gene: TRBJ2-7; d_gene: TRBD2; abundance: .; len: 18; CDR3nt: TGCAGTGCTAGAGACCCCCCGGGACTAGCGGGAGGGCCCTACGAGCAGTACTTC; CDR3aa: CSARDPPGLAGGPYEQYF
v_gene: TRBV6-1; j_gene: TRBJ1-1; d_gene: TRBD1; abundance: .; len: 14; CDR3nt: TGTGCCACCCGAGACAGGGTGGCGAACACTGAAGCTTTCTTT; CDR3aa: CATRDRVANTEAFF
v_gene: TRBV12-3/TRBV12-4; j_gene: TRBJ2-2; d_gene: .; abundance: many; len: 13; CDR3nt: TGTGCCAGCAGTTTACTTAACACCGGGGAGCTGTTTTTT; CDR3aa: CASSLLNTGELFF
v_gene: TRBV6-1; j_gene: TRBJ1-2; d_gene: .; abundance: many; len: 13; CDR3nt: TGTGCCAGCAGAAACAGGGACTTGGGGGGCTACACCTTC; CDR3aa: CASRNRDLGGYTF
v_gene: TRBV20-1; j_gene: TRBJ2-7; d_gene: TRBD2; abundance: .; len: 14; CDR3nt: TGCAGTGCGGCCGGGACTAGCGGGAAGGACGAGCAGTACTTC; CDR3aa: CSAAGTSGKDEQYF
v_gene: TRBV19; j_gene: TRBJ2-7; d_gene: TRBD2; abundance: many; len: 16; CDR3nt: TGTGCCAGTAGTAAAACCCGGACTAGCGGGAACTACGAGCAGTACTTC; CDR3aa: CASSKTRTSGNYEQYF